The 12 T cell receptor beta chains below come from one sample, sequenced in a study of cytomegalovirus exposure and HLA in healthy donors. The PCR contained 60 Vbeta and 13 Jbeta primers. Some clones are missing from TCRdb's copy, which holds only in-frame ones; the method was immunoSEQ multiplex PCR. The sample shows approximately 110,000 clones, roughly three quarters of them seen only once. The specimen sequenced was PBMCs. Receptor source: a woman younger than 45 in good health and CMV-seronegative.

The chain joins TRBV29-1 to TRBJ2-3; D is unclear. Per germline, CDR1 SQVTM and CDR2 ANQGSEA. Trimming stripped 4 bases from V and 4 bases from J, with 3 bases between. The CDR3 contains 10 residues. CDR3 region: CSVVADTQYF. CDR3 in DNA: TGCAGCGTTGTAGCAGATACGCAGTATTTT.

The chain uses TRBV18 and TRBJ2-5, with TRBD2 identical over 7 bases. Germline V gene data show CDR1 as KGHSH and CDR2 as LQKENI. V shed 1 base and J 5 bases; nucleotides not matched to a gene: 10. The CDR3 runs to 16 residues. The CDR3 DNA sequence: TGTGCCAGCTCACCACATCCAGCGGGGTCCGGGGAGACCCAGTACTTC. Residues: CASSPHPAGSGETQYF.

This clone was seen only a few times. The chain is built from TRBV14 and TRBJ2-1, with 7 bases that match TRBD2. V was clipped by 5 bases and J by 7 bases; unmatched bases: 14. Germline CDR1 is SGHDN and CDR2 is FVKESK. CDR3 length equals 16 residues. The CDR3 protein is CASSRWPRTRRNEQFF. The CDR3 DNA reads TGTGCCAGCAGCAGATGGCCTAGGACTAGGCGGAATGAGCAGTTCTTC.

The chain employs TRBV4-1 and TRBJ1-2, with 11 bases identical to TRBD1. Trimming removed 3 bases from V and 2 bases from J; junction bases left unmatched: 14. The CDR3 runs 19 residues. Germline V gives CDR1 MGHRA, CDR2 YSYEKL. CDR3 protein: CASSHKAGTGGLQNYGYTF. The CDR3 nucleotides read TGCGCCAGCAGCCACAAAGCCGGGACAGGGGGTCTCCAAAACTATGGCTACACCTTC.

V is TRBV6-5 and J is TRBJ2-3; 13 bases match TRBD2. V was clipped by 4 bases and J by 5 bases; unmatched bases: 3. Germline V lookup: CDR1 MNHEY, CDR2 SVGAGI. The CDR3 sequence is 15 residues long. The DNA of the CDR3 is TGTGCCAGCAGTTGGACTAGCGGGAGCGTAGATACGCAGTATTTT. Protein sequence: CASSWTSGSVDTQYF.

This clone was detected a few times. The chain combines TRBV11-2 with TRBJ1-2; 9 bases are a match to TRBD1. Germline V lookup: CDR1 SGHAT, CDR2 FQNNGV. With V trimmed by 3 bases and J by 8 bases, 4 bases remained unmatched. This CDR3 has 13 residues. The CDR3 bases are TGTGCCAGCAGCTTGAACAGGGGGCTCGGCTACACCTTC. It yields the protein CASSLNRGLGYTF.

This chain uses TRBV10-3 with TRBJ2-7; 10 bases match TRBD1. Germline-derived CDR1 and CDR2 are ENHRY and SYGVKD. The CDR3 is 17 amino acids. The trim removed 3 bases at V and 5 bases at J, leaving 13 bases unmatched. Here the CDR3 DNA reads TGTGCCATCAGTGAACGGGACAGGGGATTAGAAGGAAACGAGCAGTACTTC. Translating it yields CAISERDRGLEGNEQYF.

This clone was detected only once. The DNA for the CDR3 is TGTGCCAGCAGTGGGGGGGGCGTGACCTCTGGGGCCAACGTCCTGACTTTC. Protein sequence: CASSGGGVTSGANVLTF. V and J are TRBV2 and TRBJ2-6; maybe TRBD2 (7 bases). CDR1 and CDR2 (germline): SNHLY, FYNNEI. Between the trimmed V and J ends, which lost 4 bases and 0 bases, there was a span of 13 bases. There are 17 residues in the CDR3. The full variable domain, with the rest looked up from reference TRBV2 and TRBJ2-6, is EPEVTQTPSHQVTQMGQEVILRCVPISNHLYFYWYRQILGQKVEFLVSFYNNEISEKSEIFDDQFSVERPDGSNFTLKIRSTKLEDSAMYFCASSGGGVTSGANVLTFGAGSRLTVL.

The rearrangement joins TRBV5-5 to TRBJ2-1; 10 nucleotides agree with TRBD2. This CDR3 is built from 16 residues. Trimming took 0 bases from V and 7 from J; bases not matched to a gene: 7. Germline CDR1 and CDR2: SGHKS and YYEKEE (reference sequence). This chain's CDR3 is CASSLGPSGGLNEQFF. Written as DNA, the CDR3 is TGTGCCAGCAGCTTGGGCCCTAGCGGGGGTTTAAATGAGCAGTTCTTC.

In this sample, this clone turned up once. The chain recombines TRBV27 with TRBJ1-2; possibly TRBD1 for D (5 bases). The germline V and J ends were trimmed by 3 bases and 7 bases, with 12 bases remaining between them. The CDR3 totals 13 residues. CDR1 is MNHEY and CDR2 is SMNVEV in the germline V gene (reference sequence). The CDR3 loop reads CASSFSSGFGYTF. The CDR3 DNA reads TGTGCCAGCAGTTTCTCTTCAGGGTTTGGCTACACCTTC.

This clone has more than one count but fewer than ten. J is TRBJ2-7 and V is TRBV19, with TRBD1 matching 10 bases. V dropped 3 bases and J dropped 6; count of bases not matched to a gene: 8. CDR1 LNHDA and CDR2 SQIVND come from the germline V gene (reference sequence). The length of the CDR3 is 15 residues. CDR3 in DNA: TGTGCCAGTAGTATCGCCGGGACAGGGGTTTCCGAGCAGTACTTC. It encodes CASSIAGTGVSEQYF. The whole variable domain, filled in from reference TRBV19 and TRBJ2-7, reads DGGITQSPKYLFRKEGQNVTLSCEQNLNHDAMYWYRQDPGQGLRLIYYSQIVNDFQKGDIAEGYSVSREKKESFPLTVTSAQKNPTAFYLCASSIAGTGVSEQYFGPGTRLTVT.

The chain joins TRBV19 to TRBJ2-5; 8 bases are a match to TRBD1. Germline V lookup: CDR1 LNHDA, CDR2 SQIVND (reference sequence). With 5 bases clipped from V and 5 bases from J, the junction kept 10 bases outside the gene matches. This CDR3 has 15 amino acids. The CDR3 DNA sequence: TGTGCCAGTAGTCCCTGGACAGGGTCAATGGAGACCCAGTACTTC. It yields the protein CASSPWTGSMETQYF.